One sample yielded the 21 T cell receptor beta chains listed below, sequenced in a study of blood T cell repertoires in COVID-19 (dated by TCRdb to 2020 to 2022). The library came from the immunoSEQ multiplex PCR assay. What TCRdb holds here is the immuneACCESS table cut down to in-frame rearrangements. Part of the clones is not present; checked against another copy, under half of the missing clones reflect an unresolved V gene, and the others are unexplained. This sample holds under 350,000 clones; under 90% were observed only once. The ten biggest clones cover 1.9% of the sample. Sequenced material: PBMCs or T cells enriched from blood (not recorded which). These receptors were collected from a woman aged 55-75 years who had recovered from COVID-19.

This sequence joins TRBV3-1 (or the pseudogene TRBV3-2) and TRBJ1-2, with no clear D. Trimming removed 2 bases from V and 2 bases from J, with 6 bases in between. Germline lookup yields CDR1 LGHDT and CDR2 YNNKEL (reference sequence). The CDR3 spans 13 residues. CDR3 bases: TGTGCCAGCAGCCAAAATGCGAACTATGGCTACACCTTC. It specifies CASSQNANYGYTF.

The chain carries TRBV3-1 (or the pseudogene TRBV3-2) and TRBJ1-1; 7 positions agree with TRBD1. Germline V lookup: CDR1 LGHDT, CDR2 YNNKEL (reference sequence). There are 15 residues in the CDR3. Germline trimming cut 2 bases from V and 1 base from J; bases unmatched to any gene: 4. CDR3 nucleotides: TGTGCCAGCAGCCAAACGACAGGGTGGAACACTGAAGCTTTCTTT. Amino acids: CASSQTTGWNTEAFF.

As for this clone: With only one base between it and a far larger clone, this is likely a read error. The same CDR3 arises from other DNA sequences in this sample as well. This sequence joins TRBV7-8 and TRBJ1-2; D not certain. CDR1 is SGHVS and CDR2 is FQNEAQ in the germline V gene. The CDR3 extends over 12 amino acids. V was clipped by 2 bases and J by 5 bases, with 6 bases between them. The CDR3 sequence: CASSLSGYGYTF. The CDR3 nucleotides are TGTGCCAGCAGCTTATCCGGGTATGGCTACACCTTC.

J is TRBJ1-6 and V is TRBV3-1 (or the pseudogene TRBV3-2); the D gene is possibly TRBD1 (5 bases). V gave up 1 base and J gave up 19 bases, with 14 bases separating them. This CDR3 has 12 amino acids. Germline V CDR1 and CDR2: LGHDT, YNNKEL (reference sequence). CDR3 protein: CASSQGVRVKHF. CDR3 DNA: TGTGCCAGCAGCCAAGGGGTCAGGGTTAAACACTTT.

In its sample, this clone was seen a few times. The rearrangement joins TRBV3-1 (or the pseudogene TRBV3-2) to TRBJ2-5; possible D gene TRBD1, 5 bases. V gave up 4 bases and J gave up 0 bases, with 15 bases separating them. The V gene's germline CDR1 is LGHDT and CDR2 YNNKEL (reference sequence). This CDR3 region has 16 residues. The CDR3 DNA is TGTGCCAGCAGCCCATCAGGGATAGGGTACCAAGAGACCCAGTACTTC. This encodes CASSPSGIGYQETQYF.

V gene TRBV29-1 combines with J gene TRBJ1-2, with D hard to call. V was cut by 1 base and J by 5 bases, with 8 bases left in between. This CDR3 region has 12 residues. In germline, CDR1 is SQVTM, CDR2 ANQGSEA. CDR3 nucleotide sequence: TGCAGCGTTGAAGCGGAGGAGTATGGCTACACCTTC. This codes for CSVEAEEYGYTF.

The chain carries TRBV2 and TRBJ2-1, with 7 bases identical to TRBD2. The CDR3 length is 15 residues. V gave up 6 bases and J gave up 6 bases; unmatched junction bases: 11. Germline-derived CDR1 and CDR2 are SNHLY and FYNNEI. CDR3 DNA sequence: TGTGCCAGCAGCGAACTACTAGCGAGCACCAATGAGCAGTTCTTC. Translated, it gives CASSELLASTNEQFF.

This clone was seen a few times. The J gene is TRBJ1-2, the V gene TRBV9; 7 positions agree with TRBD1. Germline V gene data show CDR1 as SGDLS and CDR2 as YYNGEE. V lost 4 bases and J lost 6; bases outside the gene matches: 18. The CDR3 runs to 17 residues. CDR3 coding DNA: TGTGCCAGCAGCCGAACCTCCCGGGGGGGACAGAGCGATGGCTACACCTTC. Residues: CASSRTSRGGQSDGYTF.

A single count supports this clone. The chain recombines TRBV18 with TRBJ1-2; D is unclear. V was trimmed by 2 bases and J by 8 bases, leaving 12 bases between them. The CDR3 is 13 amino acids. Germline V gene data show CDR1 as KGHSH and CDR2 as LQKENI. The DNA for the CDR3 is TGTGCCAGCTCACCAACCGCTAGCTTGGGCTACACCTTC. Translation: CASSPTASLGYTF. The full variable domain, completed using reference TRBV18 and TRBJ1-2, is NAGVMQNPRHLVRRRGQEARLRCSPMKGHSHVYWYRQLPEEGLKFMVYLQKENIIDESGMPKERFSAEFPKEGPSILRIQQVVRGDSAAYFCASSPTASLGYTFGSGTRLTVV.

The rearrangement links TRBV7-9 to TRBJ2-7; the D is unclear. The CDR3 is 11 residues long. Trimming removed 0 bases from V and 7 bases from J, with 4 bases in between. Looked up from germline, CDR1 is SEHNR and CDR2 is FQNEAQ (reference sequence). CDR3 sequence reads: CASSLAPEQYF. The DNA of the CDR3 is TGTGCCAGCAGCTTAGCCCCGGAGCAGTACTTC.

The chain is built from TRBV13 and TRBJ2-3, with TRBD1 identical over 7 bases. Germline lookup yields CDR1 PRHDT and CDR2 FYEKMQ (reference sequence). J was trimmed by 11 bases and V by 4 bases; bases with no gene match: 15. This CDR3 spans 15 amino acids. The CDR3 DNA reads TGTGCCAGCAGCTCCTCGACAGGGACACGCATCAGGCAGTATTTT. Protein product: CASSSSTGTRIRQYF.

The J gene is TRBJ2-7, the V gene TRBV6-5; weak D call: TRBD1 (6 bases). From germline, CDR1 is MNHEY and CDR2 SVGAGI. Trimming shortened V by 7 bases and J by 6 bases, and 19 bases separated the two germline ends. The CDR3 is made up of 14 amino acids. The CDR3 sequence is CASTIHPTGSEQYF. The CDR3 nucleotides are TGTGCCAGCACCATCCACCCGACAGGTTCCGAGCAGTACTTC.

The chain has TRBV6-1 and TRBJ2-2; TRBD1 is a possible D gene (5 bases). V dropped 3 bases and J dropped 4 bases, with 12 bases sitting between them. The CDR3 loop spans 15 amino acids. CDR1 is MNHNS, CDR2 SASEGT, per germline. The chain's CDR3 is CASSEARVATGELFF. CDR3 bases: TGTGCCAGCAGTGAGGCCAGGGTTGCCACCGGGGAGCTGTTTTTT.

This sequence joins TRBV10-3 and TRBJ1-1, with a tentative D call TRBD1 (6 bases). Germline assignment: CDR1 ENHRY and CDR2 SYGVKD. The germline V and J ends were trimmed by 4 bases and 0 bases, with 9 bases remaining between them. The CDR3 has 14 residues. As DNA, the CDR3 is TGTGCCATCAGTGCGGGGGGCTTGAACACTGAAGCTTTCTTT. Protein product: CAISAGGLNTEAFF.

The gene calls are TRBV30 and TRBJ1-4; D gene uncertain. The CDR3 consists of 12 residues. Per the germline V gene, CDR1 is GTSNPN and CDR2 is SVGIG (reference sequence). Trimming stripped 0 bases from V and 8 bases from J, with 7 bases between. The CDR3 is CAWSVHGEKLFF. CDR3 coding DNA: TGTGCCTGGAGTGTACATGGCGAAAAACTGTTTTTT.

This rearrangement joins TRBV18 to TRBJ1-1, with D perhaps TRBD1 (6 bases). The CDR3 covers 14 residues. Germline values: CDR1 KGHSH, CDR2 LQKENI. V was pared by 1 base and J by 3 bases, with 9 bases between. CDR3 nucleotide sequence: TGTGCCAGCTCACCACAAGAGGGGGACACTGAAGCTTTCTTT. Protein: CASSPQEGDTEAFF. Combining the CDR3 with reference TRBV18 and TRBJ1-1 gives the whole variable domain NAGVMQNPRHLVRRRGQEARLRCSPMKGHSHVYWYRQLPEEGLKFMVYLQKENIIDESGMPKERFSAEFPKEGPSILRIQQVVRGDSAAYFCASSPQEGDTEAFFGQGTRLTVV.

This clone has just a few counts. The chain combines TRBV7-6 with TRBJ2-7; D may be TRBD2 (5 bases). V dropped 0 bases and J dropped 4 bases, with 7 bases sitting between them. This CDR3 has 13 amino acids. Germline CDR1 SGHVS, CDR2 FNYEAQ. CDR3 amino acids: CASSLAGAYEQYF. CDR3 nucleotide sequence: TGTGCCAGCAGCTTAGCGGGAGCTTACGAGCAGTACTTC.

The chain uses TRBV5-4 and TRBJ2-5, with a possible D match to TRBD1 (6 bases). Trimming left V 0 bases short and J 5 bases short, with 11 bases between. This CDR3 spans 14 amino acids. CDR1 is SGHNT, CDR2 YYREEE, per germline (reference sequence). The CDR3 region is CASSLDRVRETQYF. CDR3 nucleotide sequence: TGTGCCAGCAGCTTGGACAGGGTGCGGGAGACCCAGTACTTC.

As DNA, the CDR3 is TGTGCCAGCTCACCAACTAGCGGGAGAGAAACAGATACGCAGTATTTT. This sequence encodes CASSPTSGRETDTQYF. V usage is TRBV18 and J usage is TRBJ2-3, with 11 nucleotides matching TRBD2. Germline V lookup: CDR1 KGHSH, CDR2 LQKENI. V lost 2 bases, J lost 3 bases, and 4 bases stayed unmatched. This CDR3 is 16 amino acids long.

The J gene is TRBJ1-3, the V gene TRBV3-1 (or the pseudogene TRBV3-2), with D hard to call. The V end lost 0 bases, the J end lost 4 bases, and 16 bases lay between the germline ends. Looked up from germline, CDR1 is LGHDT and CDR2 is YNNKEL (reference sequence). The CDR3 extends over 17 amino acids. The DNA for the CDR3 is TGTGCCAGCAGCCAAGATGAGGTCAGTCGTCCCGGAAACACCATATATTTT. Its protein product is CASSQDEVSRPGNTIYF.

This chain joins TRBV5-1 and TRBJ1-1; D is unclear. Trimming pared 3 bases from V and 1 base from J, leaving 10 bases between. The V gene's germline CDR1 is SGHRS and CDR2 YFSETQ. This CDR3 region has 14 residues. As DNA, the CDR3 is TGCGCCAGCAGCTCCTACGTTCAGAACACTGAAGCTTTCTTT. Translated: CASSSYVQNTEAFF.